Listed below are T cell receptor beta chains from one sample, sequenced in a study of draining lymph node invasion in breast cancer. TCRdb recomputed calls from the bulk RNA-seq reads with MiXCR, one row per CDR3 protein. The table records some 2,500 distinct CDR3 sequences, around 67% of them present only once. Material: sorted memory Tregs from a lymph node. These receptors all stem from a female donor with luminal breast cancer. CDR3s include the opening cysteine and the closing phenylalanine or tryptophan. D genes are given only for firm matches. Clone size, where shown, is once, few, many, or a class for clones that have expanded.

d_gene: TRBD2
abundance: .
v_gene: TRBV29-1
j_gene: TRBJ2-5
CDR3nt: TGCAGCGCCGCGGGCGGGAGCCAAGAGACCCAGTACTTC
CDR3aa: CSAAGGSQETQYF

d_gene: TRBD1
abundance: .
v_gene: TRBV13
j_gene: TRBJ1-1
CDR3nt: TGTGCCAGCAGCGCCGGGACAGGGTTTGGGACTGAAGCTTTCTTT
CDR3aa: CASSAGTGFGTEAFF

d_gene: .
abundance: few
v_gene: TRBV3-1
j_gene: TRBJ2-3
CDR3nt: TGTGCCAGCAGCCCAAGTGGGACTTCAGATACGCAGTATTTT
CDR3aa: CASSPSGTSDTQYF

d_gene: .
abundance: .
v_gene: TRBV5-4
j_gene: TRBJ2-1
CDR3nt: TGTGCCAGCAGCTTGGGGTCGACTACCTACAATGAGCAGTTCTTC
CDR3aa: CASSLGSTTYNEQFF

d_gene: .
abundance: .
v_gene: TRBV4-1
j_gene: TRBJ1-5
CDR3nt: TGCGCCAGCAGCCCGCGAGGGCATGACAATCAGCCCCAGCATTTT
CDR3aa: CASSPRGHDNQPQHF

d_gene: .
abundance: .
v_gene: TRBV11-2
j_gene: TRBJ2-3
CDR3nt: TGTGCCAGCAGCTTAGTACCGGGGGATACGCAGTATTTT
CDR3aa: CASSLVPGDTQYF

d_gene: .
abundance: .
v_gene: TRBV10-1
j_gene: TRBJ2-5
CDR3nt: TGCGCCAGCAGTGACCCTAAGGCAGGGGCGGAGGAGACCCAGTACTTC
CDR3aa: CASSDPKAGAEETQYF

d_gene: .
abundance: .
v_gene: TRBV5-4
j_gene: TRBJ2-5
CDR3nt: TGTGCCAGCAGCTTTAAGACAGCCGGCGAGACCCAGTACTTC
CDR3aa: CASSFKTAGETQYF

d_gene: TRBD2
abundance: few
v_gene: TRBV5-1
j_gene: TRBJ2-3
CDR3nt: TGCGCCAGCAGCTTGGCCGGACTAGCGGGGGGCATCACAGATACGCAGTATTTT
CDR3aa: CASSLAGLAGGITDTQYF

d_gene: TRBD1
abundance: .
v_gene: TRBV7-8
j_gene: TRBJ2-5
CDR3nt: TGTGCCAGCAGCTTGATGTCGACAGGGGCAGAGACCCAGTACTTC
CDR3aa: CASSLMSTGAETQYF

d_gene: .
abundance: .
v_gene: TRBV2
j_gene: TRBJ1-2
CDR3nt: TGTGCCAGCAGTGAGGCGCAGGACGGTGGCTACACCTTC
CDR3aa: CASSEAQDGGYTF

d_gene: TRBD2
abundance: few
v_gene: TRBV2
j_gene: TRBJ2-2
CDR3nt: TGTGCCAGCAGTACCTTAGCGGGGGGTTCCACCGGGGAGCTGTTTTTT
CDR3aa: CASSTLAGGSTGELFF

d_gene: .
abundance: .
v_gene: TRBV19
j_gene: TRBJ1-5
CDR3nt: TGTGCCAGTAGGGGTCAGACGGGCAATCAGCCCCAGCATTTT
CDR3aa: CASRGQTGNQPQHF

d_gene: .
abundance: few
v_gene: TRBV7-2
j_gene: TRBJ1-3
CDR3nt: TGTGCCAGCAGCTTGGGTGTGCTATCTGGAAACACCATATATTTT
CDR3aa: CASSLGVLSGNTIYF

d_gene: TRBD2
abundance: few
v_gene: TRBV3-1
j_gene: TRBJ2-2
CDR3nt: TGTGCCAGCAGCCAAAAAGCGGGGGGCGGTACCGGGGAGCTGTTTTTT
CDR3aa: CASSQKAGGGTGELFF